There are a few counts of the clone carrying this T cell receptor (beta chain). CDR1 is KGHDR, CDR2 SFDVKD, per germline. V lost 4 bases, J lost 6 bases, and 19 bases lay in between. The CDR3 covers 16 residues. A J-beta primer mix and a sample-barcoded 5' primer were used in a second PCR of roughly 6 to 11 cycles. TCRdb fed the 5' RACE reads into MiXCR, producing one record per CDR3 protein. The sample shows some 1.4 million distinct CDR3 sequences, approximately 38% of them seen only once. This entry is derived from a study of blood T cells in healthy people across ages. The V call is TRBV24-1, the J call TRBJ2-3; no firm D call. Material: blood. This TCR was sampled from a woman between 18 and 29 years old in good health. CDR3 DNA sequence: TGTGCCACCAGTGACGCCGGGTCCTCCTCCCCGGATACGCAGTATTTT. This sequence encodes CATSDAGSSSPDTQYF.